Listed below are T cell receptor beta chains from one sample, sequenced in a study of long-term antiretroviral therapy in people with HIV. Profiling relied on immunoSEQ multiplex PCR, and the TCRdb table lists in-frame clones only, not all of them. The top ten clones hold under 20% of a sample with approximately 12,000 clones, 83% of them seen once. The specimen was unsorted PBMCs, collected 3.4 years after starting antiretroviral therapy. These receptors all stem from a man aged 40-49 years with HIV. Each CDR3 is given with its conserved first and last residue. D genes are given only for firm matches. Rows give clone size only sometimes, using once, few, many, or a class for an expanded clone.

clone_size j_call v_call d_call cdr3_nt cdr3_aa
NA TRBJ2-1 TRBV11-2 NA TGTGCCAGCAGCTTAATAGATGAGCAGTTCTTC CASSLIDEQFF
few TRBJ1-1 TRBV29-1 NA TGCAGCGTTCGAACAGGGTGGGCGAACACTGAAGCTTTCTTT CSVRTGWANTEAFF
NA TRBJ2-2 TRBV7-2 NA TGTGCCAGCCGCACAGACACCGGGGAGCTGTTTTTT CASRTDTGELFF
NA TRBJ2-3 TRBV15 NA TGTGCCACCAGCACAGGTAGCGGATTCACAGATACGCAGTATTTT CATSTGSGFTDTQYF
NA TRBJ2-7 TRBV7-9 NA TGTGCCAGCAGCTCGGGGAGCGTTGCCGGGGACGAGCAGTACTTC CASSSGSVAGDEQYF
NA TRBJ1-5 TRBV5-6 NA TGTGCCAGCAGCCCGGGACGGAGAAATCAGCCCCAGCATTTT CASSPGRRNQPQHF
NA TRBJ1-2 TRBV19 TRBD1 TGTGCCAGTAGTCTTCCGGGACAGGGTAGTGGCTACACCTTC CASSLPGQGSGYTF
few TRBJ2-7 TRBV5-5 TRBD1 TGTGCCAGCAGCTTGGCCCACAGGGGGCTCGACGAGCAGTACTTC CASSLAHRGLDEQYF
NA TRBJ1-2 TRBV6-6 TRBD1 TGTGCCAGCAGTTCCCACGACAGGGGCGACGGGGGCTACACCTTC CASSSHDRGDGGYTF
NA TRBJ2-7 TRBV7-2 NA TGTGCCAGCAGCTGGCCGGGGACCGAGCAGTACTTC CASSWPGTEQYF
NA TRBJ2-2 TRBV7-3 TRBD2 TGTGCCAGCAGCTTAGGGGCTAGCGGGAGAACCGGGGAGCTGTTTTTT CASSLGASGRTGELFF
NA TRBJ2-5 TRBV11-3 TRBD2 TGTGCCAGCAGCCCCAGCGGGAGCGAGACCCAGTACTTC CASSPSGSETQYF
once TRBJ2-3 TRBV30 NA TGTGCCATAAGCGGTACGCCCAGTGCAATGGGCACAGATACGCAGTATTTT CAISGTPSAMGTDTQYF
NA TRBJ2-5 TRBV5-1 TRBD2 TGCGCCAGCAGCCGGGGGCCTAGCGGGTTACAAGAGACCCAGTACTTC CASSRGPSGLQETQYF
NA TRBJ2-1 TRBV7-2 NA TGTGCCAGCAGCTTTCAGGGTATCAGAAATGAGCAGTTCTTC CASSFQGIRNEQFF
NA TRBJ2-2 TRBV18 TRBD1 TGTGCCAGCTCACCACTGATGGGACAGTCGGACACCGGGGAGCTGTTTTTT CASSPLMGQSDTGELFF
NA TRBJ2-1 TRBV28 TRBD2 TGTGCCAGCAGCCCCTCCGGGGGGGCCGGGTCCTACAATGAGCAGTTCTTC CASSPSGGAGSYNEQFF
NA TRBJ1-1 TRBV30 NA TGTGCCTGGGACAGCCTAGTAGGGGCTGAAGCTTTCTTT CAWDSLVGAEAFF
NA TRBJ1-4 TRBV4-3 TRBD1 TGCGCCAGCAGCCAGGATATGACAGGGATCCGTAAACTGTTTTTT CASSQDMTGIRKLFF
NA TRBJ2-1 TRBV4-3 TRBD1 TGCGCCAGCAGCCAAGACTCCCGGGACAGGGGCTACAATGAGCAGTTCTTC CASSQDSRDRGYNEQFF
NA TRBJ2-7 TRBV5-6 NA TGTGCCAGCAGCTCTATCGACTACAGCTCCTACGAGCAGTACTTC CASSSIDYSSYEQYF
NA TRBJ2-3 TRBV7-9 TRBD2 TGTGCCAGCAGCTTAGCAGGCGCTTTGGCGGGAGGGCGCACAGATACGCAGTATTTT CASSLAGALAGGRTDTQYF
NA TRBJ2-1 TRBV7-2 TRBD2 TGTGCCAGCAGCTTAGTTGCGACTAGCGGGGGAATCTACAATGAGCAGTTCTTC CASSLVATSGGIYNEQFF
NA TRBJ2-1 TRBV9 TRBD2 TGTGCCAGCAGCGAAATACGACTAGCGGGAGTCAATGAGCAGTTCTTC CASSEIRLAGVNEQFF